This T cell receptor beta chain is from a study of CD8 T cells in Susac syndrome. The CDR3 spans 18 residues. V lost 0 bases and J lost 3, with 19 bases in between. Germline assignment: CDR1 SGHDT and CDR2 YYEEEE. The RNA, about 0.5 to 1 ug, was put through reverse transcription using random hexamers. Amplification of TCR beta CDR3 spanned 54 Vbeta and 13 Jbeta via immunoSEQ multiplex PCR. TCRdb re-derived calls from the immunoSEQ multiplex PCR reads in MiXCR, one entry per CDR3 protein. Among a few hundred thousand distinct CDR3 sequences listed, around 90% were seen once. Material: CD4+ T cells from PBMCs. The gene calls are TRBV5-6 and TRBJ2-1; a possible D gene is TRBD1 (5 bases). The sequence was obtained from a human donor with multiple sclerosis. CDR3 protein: CASSLGSFRWQGYNEQFF. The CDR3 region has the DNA TGTGCCAGCAGCTTGGGGTCGTTCCGGTGGCAGGGCTACAATGAGCAGTTCTTC.